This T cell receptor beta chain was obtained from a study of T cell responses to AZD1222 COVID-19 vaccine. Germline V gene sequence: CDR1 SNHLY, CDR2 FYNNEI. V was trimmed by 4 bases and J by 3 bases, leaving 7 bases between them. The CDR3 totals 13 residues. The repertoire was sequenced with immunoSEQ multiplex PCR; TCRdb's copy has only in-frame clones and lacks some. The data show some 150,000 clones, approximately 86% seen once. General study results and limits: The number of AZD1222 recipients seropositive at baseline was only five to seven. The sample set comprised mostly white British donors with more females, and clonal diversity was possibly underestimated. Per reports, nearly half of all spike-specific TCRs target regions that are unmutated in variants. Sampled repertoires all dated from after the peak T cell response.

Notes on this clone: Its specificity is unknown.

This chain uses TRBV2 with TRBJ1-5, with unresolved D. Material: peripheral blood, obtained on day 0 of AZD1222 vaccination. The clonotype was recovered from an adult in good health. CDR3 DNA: TGTGCCAGCAGTGTAAGGCCCAATCAGCCCCAGCATTTT. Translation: CASSVRPNQPQHF.